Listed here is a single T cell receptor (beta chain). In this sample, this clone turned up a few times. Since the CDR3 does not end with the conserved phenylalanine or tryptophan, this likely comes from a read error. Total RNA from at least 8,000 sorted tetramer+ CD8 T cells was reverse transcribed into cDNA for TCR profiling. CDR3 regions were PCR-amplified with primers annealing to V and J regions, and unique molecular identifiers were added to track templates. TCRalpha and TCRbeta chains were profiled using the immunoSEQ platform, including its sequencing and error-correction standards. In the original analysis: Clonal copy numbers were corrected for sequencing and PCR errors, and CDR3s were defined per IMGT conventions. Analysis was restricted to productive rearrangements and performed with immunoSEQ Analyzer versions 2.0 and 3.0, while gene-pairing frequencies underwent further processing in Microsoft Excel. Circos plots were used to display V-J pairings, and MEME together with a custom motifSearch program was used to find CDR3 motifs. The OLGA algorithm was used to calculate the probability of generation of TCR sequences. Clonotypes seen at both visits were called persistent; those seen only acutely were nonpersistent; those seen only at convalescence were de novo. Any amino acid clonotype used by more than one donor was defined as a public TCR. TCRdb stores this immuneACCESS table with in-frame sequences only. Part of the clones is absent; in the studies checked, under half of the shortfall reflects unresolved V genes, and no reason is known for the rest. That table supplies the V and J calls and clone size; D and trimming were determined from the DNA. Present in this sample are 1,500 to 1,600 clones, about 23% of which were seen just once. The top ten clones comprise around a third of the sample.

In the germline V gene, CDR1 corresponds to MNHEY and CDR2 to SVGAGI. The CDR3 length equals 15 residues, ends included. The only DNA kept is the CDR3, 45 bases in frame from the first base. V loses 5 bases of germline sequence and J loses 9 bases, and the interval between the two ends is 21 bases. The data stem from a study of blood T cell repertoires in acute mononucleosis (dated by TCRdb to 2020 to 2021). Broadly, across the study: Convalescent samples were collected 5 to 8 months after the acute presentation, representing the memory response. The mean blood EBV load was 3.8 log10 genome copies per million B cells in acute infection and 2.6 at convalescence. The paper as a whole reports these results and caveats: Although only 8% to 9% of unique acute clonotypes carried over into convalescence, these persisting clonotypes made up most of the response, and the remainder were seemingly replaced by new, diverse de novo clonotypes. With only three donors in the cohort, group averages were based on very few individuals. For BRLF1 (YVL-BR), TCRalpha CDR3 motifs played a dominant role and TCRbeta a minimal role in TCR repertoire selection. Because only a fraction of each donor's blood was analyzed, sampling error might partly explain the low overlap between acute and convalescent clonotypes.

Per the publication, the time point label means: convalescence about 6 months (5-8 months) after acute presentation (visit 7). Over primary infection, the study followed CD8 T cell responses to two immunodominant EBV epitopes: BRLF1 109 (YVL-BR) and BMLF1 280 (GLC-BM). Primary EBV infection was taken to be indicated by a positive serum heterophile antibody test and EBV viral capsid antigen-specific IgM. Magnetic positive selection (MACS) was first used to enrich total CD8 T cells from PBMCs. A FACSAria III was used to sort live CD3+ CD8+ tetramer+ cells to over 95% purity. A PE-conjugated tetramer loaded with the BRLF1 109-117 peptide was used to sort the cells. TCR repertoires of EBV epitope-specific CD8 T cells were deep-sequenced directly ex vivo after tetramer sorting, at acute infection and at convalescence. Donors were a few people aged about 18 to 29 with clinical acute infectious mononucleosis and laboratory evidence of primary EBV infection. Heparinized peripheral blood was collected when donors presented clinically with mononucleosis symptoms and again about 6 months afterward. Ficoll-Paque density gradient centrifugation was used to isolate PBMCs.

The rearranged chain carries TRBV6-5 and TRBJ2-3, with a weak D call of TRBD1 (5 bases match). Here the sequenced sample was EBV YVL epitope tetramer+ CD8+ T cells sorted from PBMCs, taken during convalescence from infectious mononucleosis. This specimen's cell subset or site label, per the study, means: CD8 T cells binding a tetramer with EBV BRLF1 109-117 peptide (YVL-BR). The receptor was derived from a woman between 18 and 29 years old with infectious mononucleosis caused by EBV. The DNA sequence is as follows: TGTGCCAGCAGTGCCCTACTTGGGGCAGCGTCGACGCAGTATGTT. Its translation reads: CASSALLGAASTQYV.